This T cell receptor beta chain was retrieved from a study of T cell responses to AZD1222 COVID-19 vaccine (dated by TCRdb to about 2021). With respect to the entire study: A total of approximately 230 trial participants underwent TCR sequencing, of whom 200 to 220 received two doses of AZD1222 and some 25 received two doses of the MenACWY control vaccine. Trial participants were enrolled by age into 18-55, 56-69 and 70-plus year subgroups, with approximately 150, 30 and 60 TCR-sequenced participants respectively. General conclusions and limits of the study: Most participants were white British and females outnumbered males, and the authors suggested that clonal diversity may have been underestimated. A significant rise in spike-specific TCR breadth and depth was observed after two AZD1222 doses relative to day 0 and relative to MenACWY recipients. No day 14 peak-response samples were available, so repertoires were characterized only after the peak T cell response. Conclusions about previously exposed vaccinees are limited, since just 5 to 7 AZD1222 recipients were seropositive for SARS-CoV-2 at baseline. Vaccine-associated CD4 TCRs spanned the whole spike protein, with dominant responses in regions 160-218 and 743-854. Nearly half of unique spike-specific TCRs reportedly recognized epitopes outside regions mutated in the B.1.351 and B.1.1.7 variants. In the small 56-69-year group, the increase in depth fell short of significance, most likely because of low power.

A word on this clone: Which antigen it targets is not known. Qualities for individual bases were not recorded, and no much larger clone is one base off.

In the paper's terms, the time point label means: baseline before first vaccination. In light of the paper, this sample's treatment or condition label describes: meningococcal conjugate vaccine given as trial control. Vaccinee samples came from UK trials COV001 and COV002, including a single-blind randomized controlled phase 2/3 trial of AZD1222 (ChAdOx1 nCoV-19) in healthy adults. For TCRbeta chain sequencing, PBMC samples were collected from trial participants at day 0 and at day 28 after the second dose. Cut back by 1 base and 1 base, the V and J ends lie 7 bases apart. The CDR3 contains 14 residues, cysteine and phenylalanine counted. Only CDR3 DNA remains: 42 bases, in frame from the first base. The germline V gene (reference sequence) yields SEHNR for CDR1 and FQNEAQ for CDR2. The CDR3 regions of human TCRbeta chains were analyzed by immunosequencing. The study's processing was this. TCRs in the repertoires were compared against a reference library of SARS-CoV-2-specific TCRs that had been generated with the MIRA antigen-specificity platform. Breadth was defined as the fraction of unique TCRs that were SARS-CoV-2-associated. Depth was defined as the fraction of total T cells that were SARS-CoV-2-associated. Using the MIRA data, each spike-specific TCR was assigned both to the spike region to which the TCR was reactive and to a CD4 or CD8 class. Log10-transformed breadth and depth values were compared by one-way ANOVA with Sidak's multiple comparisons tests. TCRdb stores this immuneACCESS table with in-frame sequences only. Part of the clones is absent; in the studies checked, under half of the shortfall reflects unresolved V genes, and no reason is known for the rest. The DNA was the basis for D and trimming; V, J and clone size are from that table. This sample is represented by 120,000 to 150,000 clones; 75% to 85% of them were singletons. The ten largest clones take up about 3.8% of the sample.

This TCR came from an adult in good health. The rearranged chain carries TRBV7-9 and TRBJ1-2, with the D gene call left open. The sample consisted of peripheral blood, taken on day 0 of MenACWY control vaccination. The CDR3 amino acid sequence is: CASSLGGINYGYTF. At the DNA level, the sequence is TGTGCCAGCAGCTTAGGAGGGATTAACTATGGCTACACCTTC.